The T cell receptor (beta chain) under discussion was sequenced for a study of blood T cell repertoires in COVID-19. For the study at large: Researchers got acute and convalescent COVID-19 samples from the United States, Italy and Spain. T cells, B-cell-depleted T cells, or PBMCs provided the cDNA or gDNA that served as material.

The CDR3 loop spans 14 amino acids. Germline V gene lookup returns CDR1 KGHDR and CDR2 SFDVKD. After removal of 7 bases from V and 9 bases from J, the junction contained 11 bases not matched to a gene. Study processing details: How many nucleated cells were present was estimated from reference gene primer amplification. The assay was immunoSEQ multiplex PCR, and TCRdb's table has in-frame clones only and misses some. V and J calls and clone size come straight from that table; D and trimming were deduced from the DNA. In the table there are approximately 80,000 clones, about 80% of which are singletons.

The specimen sequenced was peripheral blood. The V gene is TRBV24-1, the J gene TRBJ2-1; TRBD2 matches at 7 bases. The sequence derives from a woman aged 70 to 79 with acute or convalescent COVID-19. The CDR3 protein is CATRASGLRGEQFF. The CDR3 DNA is TGTGCCACCAGGGCTAGCGGACTTAGGGGTGAGCAGTTCTTC.